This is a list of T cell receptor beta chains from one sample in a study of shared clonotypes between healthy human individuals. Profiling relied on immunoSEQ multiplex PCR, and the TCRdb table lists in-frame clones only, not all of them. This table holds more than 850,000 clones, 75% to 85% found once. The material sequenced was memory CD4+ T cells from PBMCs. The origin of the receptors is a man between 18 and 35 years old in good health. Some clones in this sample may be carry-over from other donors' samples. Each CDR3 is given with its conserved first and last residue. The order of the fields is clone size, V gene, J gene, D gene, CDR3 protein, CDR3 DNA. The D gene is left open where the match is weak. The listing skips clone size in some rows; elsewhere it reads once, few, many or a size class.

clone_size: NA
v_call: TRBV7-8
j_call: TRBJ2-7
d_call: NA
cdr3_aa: CASSLQGSSYEQYF
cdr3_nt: TGTGCCAGCAGCTTACAGGGGAGCTCCTACGAGCAGTACTTC

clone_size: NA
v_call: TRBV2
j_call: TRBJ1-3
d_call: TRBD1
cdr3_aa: CASSLDRGGNTIYF
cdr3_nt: TGTGCCAGCAGTTTGGACAGGGGTGGAAACACCATATATTTT

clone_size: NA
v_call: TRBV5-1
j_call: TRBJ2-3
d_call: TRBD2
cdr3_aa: CASSLAVVAGSTDTQYF
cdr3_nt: TGCGCCAGCAGCTTGGCCGTGGTAGCGGGGAGCACAGATACGCAGTATTTT

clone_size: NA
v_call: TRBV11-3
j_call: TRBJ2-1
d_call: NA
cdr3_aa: CASSLGPDEQFF
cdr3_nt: TGTGCCAGCAGCTTAGGGCCCGATGAGCAGTTCTTC

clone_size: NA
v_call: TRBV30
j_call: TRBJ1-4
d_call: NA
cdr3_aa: CAWSGQQVGGEKLFF
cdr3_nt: TGTGCCTGGAGTGGCCAACAGGTCGGGGGGGAAAAACTGTTTTTT

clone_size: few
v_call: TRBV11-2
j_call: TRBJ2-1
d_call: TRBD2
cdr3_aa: CASSPVGSSGRFNEQFF
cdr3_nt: TGTGCCAGCAGCCCAGTCGGCTCTAGCGGGAGGTTTAATGAGCAGTTCTTC

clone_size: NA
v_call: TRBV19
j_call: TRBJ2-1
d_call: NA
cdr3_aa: CASSSRTGPDEQFF
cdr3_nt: TGTGCCAGTAGTTCCCGGACCGGGCCGGATGAGCAGTTCTTC

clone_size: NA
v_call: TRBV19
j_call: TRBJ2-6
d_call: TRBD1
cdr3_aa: CASTHRGSGANVLTF
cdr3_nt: TGTGCCAGTACCCACAGGGGCTCTGGGGCCAACGTCCTGACTTTC

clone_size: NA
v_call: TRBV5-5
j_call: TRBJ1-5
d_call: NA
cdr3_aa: CASSAWGGPWEPQHF
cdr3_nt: TGTGCCAGCAGCGCCTGGGGTGGGCCCTGGGAGCCCCAGCATTTT

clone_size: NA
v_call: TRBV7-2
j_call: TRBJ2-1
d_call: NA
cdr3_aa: CASSLRTSSSYNEQFF
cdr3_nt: TGTGCCAGCAGCTTAAGGACATCGAGCTCCTACAATGAGCAGTTCTTC

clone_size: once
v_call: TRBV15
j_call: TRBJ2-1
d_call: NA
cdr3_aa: CATSRDGETPPFF
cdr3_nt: TGTGCCACCAGCAGAGATGGGGAGACCCCTCCGTTCTTC

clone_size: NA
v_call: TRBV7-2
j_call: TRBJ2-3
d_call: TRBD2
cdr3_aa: CASSPMTSGLTDTQYF
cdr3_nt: TGTGCCAGCAGCCCAATGACTAGCGGGTTGACAGATACGCAGTATTTT

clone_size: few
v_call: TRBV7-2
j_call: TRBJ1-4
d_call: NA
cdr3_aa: CASSIATNEKLFF
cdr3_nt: TGTGCCAGCAGCATTGCAACTAATGAAAAACTGTTTTTT

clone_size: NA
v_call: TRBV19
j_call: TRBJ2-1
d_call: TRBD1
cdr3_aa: CASSTIGQGYNEQFF
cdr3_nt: TGTGCCAGTAGTACGATCGGACAGGGCTACAATGAGCAGTTCTTC

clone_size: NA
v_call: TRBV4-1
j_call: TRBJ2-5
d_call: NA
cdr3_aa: CASSQVDQGALGAQYF
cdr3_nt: TGCGCCAGCAGCCAAGTAGATCAGGGTGCACTGGGGGCCCAGTACTTC

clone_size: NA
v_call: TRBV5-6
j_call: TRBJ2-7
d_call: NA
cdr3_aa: CASSLGGAGDEQYF
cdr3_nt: TGTGCCAGCAGCTTGGGGGGGGCTGGCGACGAGCAGTACTTC

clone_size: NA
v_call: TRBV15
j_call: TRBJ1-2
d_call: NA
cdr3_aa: CATSRDRFYGYTF
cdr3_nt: TGTGCCACCAGCAGAGACAGGTTTTATGGCTACACCTTC

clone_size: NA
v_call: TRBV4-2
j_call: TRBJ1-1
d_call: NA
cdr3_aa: CASSQEPGWGNTEAFF
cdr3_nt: TGTGCCAGCAGCCAAGAGCCAGGCTGGGGGAACACTGAAGCTTTCTTT

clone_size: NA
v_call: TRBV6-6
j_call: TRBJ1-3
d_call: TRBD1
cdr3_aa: CASTGTASGNTIYF
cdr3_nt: TGTGCCAGCACGGGGACAGCCTCTGGAAACACCATATATTTT

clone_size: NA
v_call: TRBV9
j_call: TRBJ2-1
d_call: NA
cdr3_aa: CASSASGTLNEQFF
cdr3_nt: TGTGCCAGCAGCGCCTCCGGGACTTTAAATGAGCAGTTCTTC

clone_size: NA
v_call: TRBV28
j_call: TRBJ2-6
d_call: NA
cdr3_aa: CASSLFTVGGANVLTF
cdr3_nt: TGTGCCAGCAGTTTATTCACGGTGGGTGGGGCCAACGTCCTGACTTTC

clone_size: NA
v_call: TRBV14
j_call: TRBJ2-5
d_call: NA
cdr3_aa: CASSQDRENF
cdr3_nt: TGTGCCAGCAGCCAAGATAGGGAGAACTTC

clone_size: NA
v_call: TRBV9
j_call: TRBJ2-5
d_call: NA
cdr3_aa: CASSPAEETQYF
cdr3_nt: TGTGCCAGCAGCCCCGCAGAAGAGACCCAGTACTTC

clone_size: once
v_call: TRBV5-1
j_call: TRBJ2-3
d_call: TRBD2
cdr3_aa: CASSLGLAGRTDTQYF
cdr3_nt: TGCGCCAGCAGCTTGGGACTAGCGGGAAGGACAGATACGCAGTATTTT

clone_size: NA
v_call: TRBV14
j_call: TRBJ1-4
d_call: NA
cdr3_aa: CASSQEWGPNEKLFF
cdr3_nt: TGTGCCAGCAGCCAAGAATGGGGACCTAATGAAAAACTGTTTTTT

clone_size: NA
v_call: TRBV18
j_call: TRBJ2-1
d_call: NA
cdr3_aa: CASSPAGLINNEQFF
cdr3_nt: TGTGCCAGCTCACCGGCGGGTCTTATTAACAATGAGCAGTTCTTC